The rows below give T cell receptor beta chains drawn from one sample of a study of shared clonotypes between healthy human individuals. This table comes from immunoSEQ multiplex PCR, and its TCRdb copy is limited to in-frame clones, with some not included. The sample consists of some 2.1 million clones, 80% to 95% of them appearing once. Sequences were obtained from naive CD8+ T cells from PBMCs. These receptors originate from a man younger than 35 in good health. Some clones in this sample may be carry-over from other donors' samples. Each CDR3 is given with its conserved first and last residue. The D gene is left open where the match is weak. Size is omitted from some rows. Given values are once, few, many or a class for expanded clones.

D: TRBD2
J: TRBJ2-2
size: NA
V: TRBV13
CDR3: CASSPDPGTSGGVFF
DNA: TGTGCCAGCAGCCCGGACCCTGGGACTAGCGGGGGGGTGTTTTTT

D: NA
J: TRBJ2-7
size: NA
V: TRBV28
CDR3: CASSLEHTYEQYF
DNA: TGTGCCAGCAGTTTGGAACATACCTACGAGCAGTACTTC

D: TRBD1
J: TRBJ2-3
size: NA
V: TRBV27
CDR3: CASSDLTGGTDTQYF
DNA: TGTGCCAGCAGTGACCTGACAGGGGGGACAGATACGCAGTATTTT

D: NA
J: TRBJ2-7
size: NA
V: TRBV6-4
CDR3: CASRADGQGTSEQYF
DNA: TGTGCCAGCAGGGCCGATGGACAAGGCACGAGTGAGCAGTACTTC

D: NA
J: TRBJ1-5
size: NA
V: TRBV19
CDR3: CASEKKVGWSNQPQHF
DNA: TGTGCCAGCGAGAAAAAAGTAGGATGGAGCAATCAGCCCCAGCATTTT

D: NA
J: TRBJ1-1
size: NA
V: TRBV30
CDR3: CAFPMNTEAFF
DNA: TGTGCCTTCCCCATGAACACTGAAGCTTTCTTT

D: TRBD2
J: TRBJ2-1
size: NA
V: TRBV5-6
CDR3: CASSLVGTSGIDEQFF
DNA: TGTGCCAGCAGCTTGGTGGGGACTAGCGGGATCGATGAGCAGTTCTTC

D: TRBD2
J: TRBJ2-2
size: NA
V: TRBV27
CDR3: CASSSGGDTGELFF
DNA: TGTGCCAGCAGTAGCGGGGGGGACACCGGGGAGCTGTTTTTT

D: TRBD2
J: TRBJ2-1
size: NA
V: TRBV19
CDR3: CASSVASGGSYNEQFF
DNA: TGTGCCAGTAGTGTGGCTAGCGGGGGCTCCTACAATGAGCAGTTCTTC

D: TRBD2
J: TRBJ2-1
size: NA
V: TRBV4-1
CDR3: CASSQDRSGRVWNEQFF
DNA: TGCGCCAGCAGCCAAGATCGTAGCGGGAGAGTGTGGAATGAGCAGTTCTTC

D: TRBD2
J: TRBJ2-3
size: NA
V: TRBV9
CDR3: CASSEGLAGGTDTQYF
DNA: TGTGCCAGCAGCGAGGGACTAGCGGGAGGAACAGATACGCAGTATTTT

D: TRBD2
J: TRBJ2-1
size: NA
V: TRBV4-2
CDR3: CASSQGRSGSYNEQFF
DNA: TGTGCCAGCAGCCAAGGTCGTAGCGGGAGCTACAATGAGCAGTTCTTC

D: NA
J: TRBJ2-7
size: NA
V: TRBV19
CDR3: CASSIGGEGGSEQYF
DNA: TGTGCCAGTAGTATAGGTGGGGAAGGAGGAAGCGAGCAGTACTTC

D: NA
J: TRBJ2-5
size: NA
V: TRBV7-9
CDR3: CASSLIVKGTLPTQYF
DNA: TGTGCCAGCAGCTTGATTGTGAAGGGGACCCTCCCGACCCAGTACTTC

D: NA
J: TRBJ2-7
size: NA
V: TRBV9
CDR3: CASSETLGGEQYF
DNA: TGTGCCAGCAGCGAGACCCTAGGGGGCGAGCAGTACTTC

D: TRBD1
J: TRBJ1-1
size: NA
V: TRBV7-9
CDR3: CASSLAPGQGNTEAFF
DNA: TGTGCCAGCAGCTTGGCTCCGGGACAGGGAAACACTGAAGCTTTCTTT

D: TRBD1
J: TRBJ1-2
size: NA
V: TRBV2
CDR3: CATPISGGGEAYGYTF
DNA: TGTGCCACACCTATCTCAGGGGGCGGTGAGGCCTATGGCTACACCTTC

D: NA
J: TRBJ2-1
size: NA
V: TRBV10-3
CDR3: CAISERGMNEQFF
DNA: TGTGCCATCAGTGAGCGGGGTATGAATGAGCAGTTCTTC

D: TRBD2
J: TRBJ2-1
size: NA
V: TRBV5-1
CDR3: CASEIGGLAGAERVF
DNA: TGCGCCAGCGAAATTGGGGGACTAGCGGGAGCAGAGCGGGTCTTC

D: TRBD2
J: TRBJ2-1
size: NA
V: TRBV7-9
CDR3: CASSLSLAGINEQFF
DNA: TGTGCCAGCAGCTTAAGTCTAGCGGGGATCAATGAGCAGTTCTTC

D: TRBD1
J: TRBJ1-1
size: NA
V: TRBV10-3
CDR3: CAISAGTGVLITEAFF
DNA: TGTGCCATCAGTGCCGGGACAGGCGTCCTGATCACTGAAGCTTTCTTT

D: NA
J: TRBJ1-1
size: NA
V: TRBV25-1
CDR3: CASSDYRVTEAFF
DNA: TGTGCCAGCAGTGACTACAGGGTCACTGAAGCTTTCTTT

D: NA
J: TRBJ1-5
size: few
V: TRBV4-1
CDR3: CASSQEDYSNQPQHF
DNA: TGCGCCAGCAGCCAAGAGGACTATAGCAATCAGCCCCAGCATTTT

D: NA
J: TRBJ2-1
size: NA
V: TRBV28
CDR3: CASSETGEGTYNEQFF
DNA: TGTGCCAGCAGTGAGACAGGGGAGGGGACCTACAATGAGCAGTTCTTC